A single sample gave rise to the 28 T cell receptor beta chains below, sequenced in a study of regulatory T cells in long-lasting Graves disease. Time point specified: newly diagnosed GD, antithyroid drugs for less than 3 months. PBMC-derived RNA was used for the TCR library. Libraries of TCR beta came from iRepertoire HTBI primers plus Arm-PCR of CDR3 regions. MiXCR, run by TCRdb on the multiplex PCR reads, gives a single entry per CDR3 protein. The table records about 320,000 distinct CDR3 sequences, approximately 20% of them present only once. The input for sequencing was peripheral blood mononuclear cells (PBMCs), taken at new diagnosis, from a patient treated with antithyroid drugs. The receptors derive from a female donor with Graves disease.

V usage is TRBV28 and J usage is TRBJ1-3; unclear D gene. The germline V and J ends were trimmed by 2 bases and 0 bases, with 5 bases remaining between them. The CDR3 consists of 14 residues. From germline, CDR1 is MDHEN and CDR2 SYDVKM. The CDR3 region is CASSLILSGNTIYF. As DNA, the CDR3 is TGTGCCAGCAGTTTAATTCTCTCTGGAAACACCATATATTTT.

This clonotype was seen many times. V and J are TRBV12-5 and TRBJ2-1; 7 nucleotides align to TRBD1. Looked up from germline, CDR1 is LGHNT and CDR2 is FRNRAP. Unmatched junction bases numbered 4, after V lost 1 base and J lost 7 bases. This CDR3 region has 14 residues. The CDR3 region is CASGLEGAVNEQFF. CDR3 nucleotides: TGTGCTAGTGGTTTGGAGGGGGCGGTGAATGAGCAGTTCTTC.

This clonotype was recorded many times. The chain links TRBV30 to TRBJ2-7, with no clear D. Germline V CDR1 and CDR2: GTSNPN, SVGIG (reference sequence). The ends were cut back, 3 bases at V and 1 base at J, with 4 bases in the middle. This CDR3 is 11 amino acids long. CDR3 protein: CAWRVSYEQYF. As DNA, the CDR3 is TGTGCCTGGAGAGTGTCCTACGAGCAGTACTTC.

This clonotype was seen at least ten times. The chain is built from TRBV7-9 and TRBJ2-1; TRBD2 agrees at 11 bases. J gave up 5 bases and V 7 bases, and 7 bases lay outside the gene matches. CDR1 is SEHNR and CDR2 is FQNEAQ in the germline V gene (reference sequence). This CDR3 comprises 15 residues. DNA of the CDR3: TGTGCCAGCACCACCGGGACTAGCGGTAACAATGAGCAGTTCTTC. This codes for CASTTGTSGNNEQFF. Full variable domain (missing parts from reference TRBV7-9 and TRBJ2-1): DTGVSQNPRHKITKRGQNVTFRCDPISEHNRLYWYRQTLGQGPEFLTYFQNEAQLEKSRLLSDRFSAERPKGSFSTLEIQRTEQGDSAMYLCASTTGTSGNNEQFFGPGTRLTVL.

Worth noting for this clonotype: This likely stems from a read error, as it lies one base from a far larger clone. J is TRBJ2-1 and V is TRBV2, with D possibly TRBD1 on 6 matching bases. Trimming cost V 1 base and J 13 bases, with 20 bases left between them. This CDR3 is 15 amino acids long. Germline V gene sequence: CDR1 SNHLY, CDR2 FYNNEI. The CDR3 spells CASSEGYRDQETQFF. CDR3 in DNA: TGTGCCAGCAGTGAAGGGTACAGGGATCAAGAGACCCAGTTCTTC.

This clonotype has at least ten counts. This chain connects TRBV12-3 or TRBV12-4 to TRBJ1-4, with TRBD1 matching over 8 bases. The J segment lost 7 bases and the V segment lost 3 bases, leaving 7 bases of the junction unmatched. This CDR3 region has 15 residues. The DNA of the CDR3 is TGTGCCAGCAGTTTGGGGTCAGGGGGCGGTGAAAAACTGTTTTTT. This translates into CASSLGSGGGEKLFF.

This clonotype came up many times. The chain uses TRBV6-2 or TRBV6-3 and TRBJ2-3, with D perhaps TRBD1 or TRBD2 (5 bases each). This CDR3 comprises 13 residues. The V gene's germline CDR1 is MNHEY and CDR2 SVGEGT. The V gene lost 2 bases and the J gene lost 9 bases, with 12 bases spanning the gap. The CDR3 protein is CASSYLTGTTQYF. CDR3 nucleotide sequence: TGTGCCAGCAGTTACCTTACCGGGACCACGCAGTATTTT.

The table lists this clonotype with many counts. This chain uses TRBV2 with TRBJ2-5; tentative D call: TRBD1 (5 bases). V lost 6 bases and J lost 5, with 28 bases in between. This CDR3 region has 18 residues. CDR1 and CDR2 (germline): SNHLY, FYNNEI. CDR3 residues: CASSLTELIGPTEETQYF. The CDR3 DNA reads TGTGCCAGCAGCCTGACAGAATTAATAGGACCCACCGAGGAGACCCAGTACTTC.

The sample holds many counts of this clonotype. The J gene is TRBJ2-2, the V gene TRBV11-1; D is possibly TRBD2 (6 bases). V lost 5 bases and J 5 bases, leaving 21 bases between the germline ends. The CDR3 covers 17 residues. The V gene's germline CDR1 is SGHAT and CDR2 FQDESV (reference sequence). The CDR3 DNA follows: TGTGCCAGCAGCCCGGGCGGTTGGGACTTGAGGACCGGGGAGCTGTTTTTT. The encoded protein is CASSPGGWDLRTGELFF.

This chain uses TRBV12-3 or TRBV12-4 with TRBJ2-1; D is perhaps TRBD1 (6 bases). This CDR3 has 12 residues. V was shortened by 5 bases and J by 7 bases, with 9 bases between the two germline ends. The CDR3 here is CASSVRGNEQFF. The CDR3 DNA follows: TGTGCCAGCAGTGTCAGGGGTAATGAGCAGTTCTTC.

On this clonotype: With a much larger clone just one base away, this may be a read error. The rearrangement joins TRBV2 to TRBJ2-5; D is undetermined. CDR3 length: 11 residues. Germline assignment: CDR1 SNHLY and CDR2 FYNNEI. Written as DNA, the CDR3 is TGTGCCAGCAGCCCAACGCAGACCCAGTGCTTC. It translates to CASSPTQTQCF.

This clonotype has at least ten counts. This sequence joins TRBV30 and TRBJ2-1; D is perhaps TRBD1 or TRBD2 (6 bases each). The CDR3 loop spans 15 amino acids. V was pared by 1 base and J by 4 bases, with 14 bases between. Per the germline V gene, CDR1 is GTSNPN and CDR2 is SVGIG (reference sequence). The CDR3 spells CAWSGGRGRYNEQFF. CDR3 DNA sequence: TGTGCCTGGAGTGGGGGGCGGGGTCGGTACAATGAGCAGTTCTTC.

The table lists this clonotype with many counts. The V and J genes are TRBV27 and TRBJ1-5, with D unresolved. The germline gives CDR1 MNHEY, CDR2 SMNVEV (reference sequence). Deletions cut 3 bases from V and 6 bases from J, with 12 bases between. This CDR3 is built from 14 residues. CDR3 amino acids: CASSFSLGSQPQHF. Written as DNA, the CDR3 is TGTGCCAGCAGTTTTTCCCTAGGGAGTCAGCCCCAGCATTTT.

CDR3 DNA sequence: TGTGCCAGCAGCTTAGGGAGCCCGGGACAGGGGACTAGCGGGGACTACGAGCAGTACTTC. It is translated as CASSLGSPGQGTSGDYEQYF. This sequence joins TRBV7-9 and TRBJ2-7; 13 bases align to TRBD2. The CDR3 consists of 20 residues. V lost 1 base, J lost 3 bases, and 15 bases stayed unmatched. Looked up from germline, CDR1 is SEHNR and CDR2 is FQNEAQ (reference sequence).

At least ten counts were recorded for this clonotype. This rearrangement joins TRBV2 to TRBJ2-2, with D tentatively TRBD1 (6 bases). Germline V gene lookup returns CDR1 SNHLY and CDR2 FYNNEI. The CDR3 length is 17 residues. Trimming removed 2 bases from V and 4 bases from J, with 17 bases in between. CDR3 DNA sequence: TGTGCCAGCAGTGAACTTGGGACAACTAGTTTCACCGGGGAGCTGTTTTTT. Amino acids: CASSELGTTSFTGELFF.

This clonotype was found many times. This chain links TRBV19 with TRBJ1-5; D is possibly TRBD1 (6 bases). The CDR3 spans 20 residues. Germline CDR1 reads LNHDA; CDR2 reads SQIVND (reference sequence). The germline V and J ends were trimmed by 0 bases and 2 bases, with 23 bases remaining between them. The CDR3 DNA reads as TGTGCCAGTAGTATAGATCCGGATGAGGGGGGCGCGGGGGGCAATCAGCCCCAGCATTTT. Translated: CASSIDPDEGGAGGNQPQHF.

This clonotype has only a few counts. This chain uses TRBV9 with TRBJ2-6; possibly TRBD1 for D (6 bases). CDR1 is SGDLS and CDR2 is YYNGEE in the germline V gene. This CDR3 spans 15 amino acids. Trimming stripped 3 bases from V and 4 bases from J, with 11 bases between. The CDR3 region is CASSAQRGGANVLTF. The CDR3 nucleotides are TGTGCCAGCAGCGCTCAGAGGGGGGGGGCCAACGTCCTGACTTTC.

This clonotype showed up just a few times. This chain links TRBV19 with TRBJ2-1; no reliable D call. Trimming removed 2 bases at V and 5 bases at J, with 7 bases between. Germline CDR1 LNHDA, CDR2 SQIVND (reference sequence). The CDR3 length is 13 residues. CDR3 DNA sequence: TGTGCCAGTAGTATACGCCCCCACAATGAGCAGTTCTTC. This encodes CASSIRPHNEQFF.

At least ten counts were recorded for this clonotype. The chain employs TRBV28 and TRBJ2-5; no reliable D call. The CDR3 covers 12 residues. V dropped 5 bases and J dropped 5 bases, with 9 bases sitting between them. Germline V lookup: CDR1 MDHEN, CDR2 SYDVKM. This chain's CDR3 is CASSKPRETQYF. In nucleotides, the CDR3 is TGTGCCAGCAGTAAGCCGCGGGAGACCCAGTACTTC.

This clonotype was picked up many times. This chain links TRBV10-3 with TRBJ1-2; no clear D. Trimming cost V 0 bases and J 1 base, with 6 bases left between them. Germline V lookup: CDR1 ENHRY, CDR2 SYGVKD. The CDR3 consists of 14 residues. The CDR3 DNA sequence: TGTGCCATCAGTGAGTCCAGTGATAACTATGGCTACACCTTC. Amino acids: CAISESSDNYGYTF.

At least ten counts were recorded for this clonotype. The J gene is TRBJ2-5, the V gene TRBV19, with D uncertain. This CDR3 contains 16 residues. Trimming stripped 5 bases from V and 1 base from J, with 17 bases between. The V gene's germline CDR1 is LNHDA and CDR2 SQIVND (reference sequence). CDR3 amino acids: CASSFGEMVGQETQYF. CDR3 nucleotide sequence: TGTGCCAGTAGTTTTGGGGAAATGGTCGGCCAAGAGACCCAGTACTTC.

This clonotype was picked up many times. J is TRBJ2-7 and V is TRBV28; D is perhaps TRBD1 (6 bases). This CDR3 region has 14 residues. The germline CDR1 and CDR2 sequences are MDHEN and SYDVKM. The germline V and J ends were trimmed by 10 bases and 5 bases, with 21 bases remaining between them. CDR3: CANSAHRVNNEQYF. The CDR3 DNA reads as TGTGCCAACTCCGCTCACAGGGTTAATAACGAGCAGTACTTC.

The chain combines TRBV2 with TRBJ2-5; D gene uncertain. The CDR3 extends over 13 amino acids. Germline CDR1 reads SNHLY; CDR2 reads FYNNEI. The germline V and J ends were trimmed by 7 bases and 0 bases, with 9 bases remaining between them. CDR3 sequence (DNA): TGTGCCAGCATAGAGAGGTACCAAGAGACCCAGTACTTC. As protein: CASIERYQETQYF.

This clonotype showed up just once. This sequence joins TRBV2 and TRBJ1-6, with D possibly being TRBD1 (6 bases). This CDR3 is built from 15 residues. Germline V CDR1 and CDR2: SNHLY, FYNNEI. V dropped 6 bases and J dropped 8 bases, with 17 bases sitting between them. The CDR3 DNA reads TGTGCCAGCAGGAACTGGGGGCAGGGTGATTCACCCCTCCACTTT. Residues: CASRNWGQGDSPLHF.

This clonotype has a count of ten or more. The chain is built from TRBV12-3 or TRBV12-4 and TRBJ2-7; D perhaps matches TRBD2 (6 bases). The CDR3 loop spans 13 amino acids. Trimming shortened V by 3 bases and J by 4 bases, and 10 bases separated the two germline ends. The CDR3 here is CASSLGGEYEQYF. CDR3 in DNA: TGTGCCAGCAGTTTGGGCGGGGAGTACGAGCAGTACTTC.

A remark on this clonotype: Since a much larger clone is just one base distant, this may be a read error. J is TRBJ1-1 and V is TRBV18, with D perhaps TRBD1 (5 bases). The CDR3 is made up of 15 amino acids. CDR1 is KGHSH and CDR2 is LQKENI in the germline V gene. Trimming pared 4 bases from V and 4 bases from J, leaving 16 bases between. The CDR3 reads CASSRASGAFTEAFF. CDR3 sequence (DNA): TGTGCCAGCTCACGTGCGTCCGGGGCTTTCACTGAAGCTTTCTTT.

This clonotype has a count of ten or more. V gene TRBV27 combines with J gene TRBJ1-2; 7 bases are shared with TRBD1. V was pared by 5 bases and J by 4 bases, with 7 bases of the junction left unmatched. The CDR3 is 14 amino acids. Looked up from germline, CDR1 is MNHEY and CDR2 is SMNVEV (reference sequence). The CDR3 reads CASSRQGGGYGYTF. DNA for the CDR3: TGTGCCAGCAGTCGACAGGGCGGCGGCTATGGCTACACCTTC.

Remarks on this clonotype: This could be a read error, since a much larger clone is one nucleotide away. V usage is TRBV11-3 and J usage is TRBJ1-4; possibly TRBD1 for D (6 bases). The CDR3 loop spans 15 amino acids. Germline values: CDR1 SGHNT, CDR2 YENEEA. The CDR3 sequence: CAGSVFGGTNEKLFF. In DNA form, the CDR3 reads TGTGCCGGCAGCGTCTTTGGGGGCACTAATGAAAAACTGTTTTTT.